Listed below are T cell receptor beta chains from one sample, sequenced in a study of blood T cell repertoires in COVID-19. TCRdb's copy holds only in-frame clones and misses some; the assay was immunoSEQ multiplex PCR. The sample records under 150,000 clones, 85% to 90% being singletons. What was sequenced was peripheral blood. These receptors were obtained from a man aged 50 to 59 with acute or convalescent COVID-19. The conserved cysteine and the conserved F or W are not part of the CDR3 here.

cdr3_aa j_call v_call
ASSQWTGSEKLF TRBJ1-4 TRBV27
ASSASTGGNTIY TRBJ1-3 TRBV7-2
ATSRGETSSRETQY TRBJ2-5 TRBV15
ASSPWRAGGSTDTQY TRBJ2-3 TRBV5-1
ASSPPQGKSGTDTQY TRBJ2-3 TRBV5-6
AISSHEANYEQY TRBJ2-7 TRBV10-3
ASSGRRLNTEAGYTDTQY TRBJ2-3 TRBV9
ASSPRLAGGNEQF TRBJ2-1 TRBV4-1
ASSFATSGGAYEQY TRBJ2-7 TRBV7-2
ASSQTGTLYEQF TRBJ2-1 TRBV4-3
ASSLGLANEQF TRBJ2-1 TRBV27
ASSPGRDNEKLF TRBJ1-4 TRBV18
ASSSGRFSF TRBJ2-1 TRBV2
ASSSWGRTNEKLF TRBJ1-4 TRBV6-2/TRBV6-3
ASSFNRNTDTQY TRBJ2-3 TRBV5-1
ASSMQGLSGANVLT TRBJ2-6 TRBV7-2
ASSQEKGTGAF TRBJ1-1 TRBV3-1/TRBV3-2
ASSDLPFKRPTNEKLF TRBJ1-4 TRBV10-1
ASSFRVGGFGNQPQH TRBJ1-5 TRBV19